This TCR beta chain was recovered during a study of T cells and copy number aberrations in small-cell lung cancer. All donors had upfront surgery, without preoperative chemotherapy or radiotherapy, and never received immunotherapy. Each donor had smoking or heavy second-hand smoke exposure. This clone appeared a single time. Its antigen is as yet unknown. This CDR3 is 16 amino acids long. Per germline, CDR1 MNHEY and CDR2 SVGAGI. V lost 1 base to trimming and J lost 4 bases; unmatched junction nucleotides: 4. Findings of the study overall: All specimens were formalin-fixed paraffin-embedded tissue, prone to sequencing artifacts.

Some clones are missing from TCRdb's copy, which holds only in-frame ones; the method was immunoSEQ multiplex PCR. The table has thousands of clones, roughly four fifths seen once. Sequencing was performed on normal tissue next to the tumor. V usage is TRBV6-5 and J usage is TRBJ1-2; 12 nucleotides line up with TRBD1. This clonotype was obtained from a woman aged 70-85 years with small cell lung cancer. Some clones in this sample may be carry-over from other donors' samples. Here the CDR3 DNA reads TGTGCCAGCAGTTACTTGGGACAGGGGGCTAGCTATGGCTACACCTTC. Translation: CASSYLGQGASYGYTF.